These 15 T cell receptor beta chains came from one sample sequenced in a study of T cell clonality in common variable immunodeficiency. General study points: Reportedly, TCR beta sequences from common variable immunodeficiency showed fewer deletions and N-nucleotide insertions.

No cognate antigen is known for these TCRs. Repertoires were generated with immunoSEQ multiplex PCR, while TCRdb's copy carries only in-frame clones and drops some. The sample yields some 34,000 clones, without any singletons. The specimen was peripheral blood mononuclear cells. The receptors were gathered from a human donor with common variable immunodeficiency.

Concerning this clone itself: The read falls 3 residues short of the CDR3 end, and the missing part is taken from the germline J gene. V usage is TRBV18 and J usage is TRBJ1-1; TRBD1 is a possible D gene (6 bases). V was cut by 2 bases and J by 2 bases, with 9 bases left in between. This CDR3 has 14 amino acids. CDR1 is KGHSH and CDR2 is LQKENI in the germline V gene. The chain's CDR3 is CASSPRQDNTEAFF. The CDR3 bases that were read are TGTGCCAGCTCACCAAGACAGGATAACACTGAA. The full variable domain, completed using reference TRBV18 and TRBJ1-1, is NAGVMQNPRHLVRRRGQEARLRCSPMKGHSHVYWYRQLPEEGLKFMVYLQKENIIDESGMPKERFSAEFPKEGPSILRIQQVVRGDSAAYFCASSPRQDNTEAFFGQGTRLTVV.

This clone was counted ten times or more. The read ends 3 residues shy of where the CDR3 ends; the end is completed using the germline J gene. The V call is TRBV28, the J call TRBJ2-7; 10 bases map to TRBD1. The germline V gene has CDR1 MDHEN and CDR2 SYDVKM. V trimming: 7 bases; J trimming: 3 bases; junction bases outside the gene matches: 9. The CDR3 extends over 15 amino acids. The CDR3 spells CASTWTGGRSYEQYF. CDR3 DNA, as far as it was read: TGTGCCAGCACCTGGACAGGGGGACGCAGCTACGAG.

There are many counts of this clone. The CDR3 extends 3 residues past the end of the read, so its final part is completed from the germline J gene. The chain is built from TRBV19 and TRBJ2-7, with 7 bases that match TRBD2. The germline V gene has CDR1 LNHDA and CDR2 SQIVND (reference sequence). The V segment lost 4 bases and the J segment 4 bases; nucleotides outside the gene matches: 10. The CDR3 runs 15 residues. The CDR3 is CASSTRRGGTYEQYF. CDR3 bases read: TGTGCCAGTAGTACCCGACGCGGGGGAACTTACGAG. Supplemented by reference TRBV19 and TRBJ2-7, the full variable domain reads DGGITQSPKYLFRKEGQNVTLSCEQNLNHDAMYWYRQDPGQGLRLIYYSQIVNDFQKGDIAEGYSVSREKKESFPLTVTSAQKNPTAFYLCASSTRRGGTYEQYFGPGTRLTVT.

This clone appeared a few times. At one of its ends the junction is not consistent with the germline gene, which may arise from a read error. Sequencing ends 3 residues short of the CDR3 end; the germline J gene provides the rest. This chain links TRBV6-4 with TRBJ2-7, with 7 nucleotides matching TRBD1. Germline V gives CDR1 MRHNA, CDR2 SNTAGT. This CDR3 contains 11 residues. The CDR3 DNA, read in part, is TGTGCCAGCACTGACAGGGCCGAG. Encoded protein: CASTDRAE. The entire CDR3 protein reads CASTDRAEQYF.

Turning to this clone: The CDR3 is cut off 3 residues early in the read; its end comes from the germline J gene. This rearrangement joins TRBV5-1 to TRBJ2-5; the match to TRBD2 covers 7 bases. This CDR3 comprises 14 residues. The germline V gene has CDR1 SGHRS and CDR2 YFSETQ. The V segment lost 0 bases and the J segment 4 bases; nucleotides outside the gene matches: 3. CDR3 residues: CASSLGGGRETQYF. Partial CDR3 DNA: TGCGCCAGCAGCTTGGGCGGCGGGAGAGAGACC.

Only a few counts were recorded for this clone. The read stops 3 residues short of the end of the CDR3; the missing end is completed from the germline J gene. The chain uses TRBV19 and TRBJ1-1; TRBD1 aligns across 9 bases. Looked up from germline, CDR1 is LNHDA and CDR2 is SQIVND (reference sequence). The CDR3 consists of 17 residues. The V gene end was trimmed by 4 bases and the J gene end by 2 bases; junction bases not matched to a gene: 11. The sequenced CDR3 bases are TGTGCCAGTAGTAAGTCCCCGGGACAGGGAACCAACACTGAA. Amino acid sequence: CASSKSPGQGTNTE. The complete CDR3 protein is CASSKSPGQGTNTEAFF.

In regard to this clone: The read is 3 residues too short to cover the CDR3 end, so that end is filled in from the germline J gene. This chain joins TRBV10-1 and TRBJ2-7; D gene uncertain. V gave up 2 bases and J gave up 0 bases, with 23 bases separating them. Germline V gene sequence: CDR1 WNHNN, CDR2 SYGVQD (reference sequence). CDR3 size: 19 residues. CDR3 DNA (partial): TGCGCCAGCAGTGAGGGATCAAGGGCCGACACCCTAAGCTCCTACGAG. Translation: CASSEGSRADTLSSYE. The complete CDR3 reads CASSEGSRADTLSSYEQYF.

At least ten counts were recorded for this clone. The CDR3 extends 3 residues past the end of the read, so its final part is completed from the germline J gene. V is TRBV7-3 and J is TRBJ2-3, with D perhaps TRBD2 (5 bases). CDR1 is SGHTA and CDR2 is FQGTGA in the germline V gene. V dropped 5 bases and J dropped 6 bases, with 15 bases sitting between them. The CDR3 is 14 residues long. The covered CDR3 bases are TGTGCCAGCAGCGCACAAAGGACTGGTGATACG. Translated: CASSAQRTGDT. The entire CDR3 sequence reads CASSAQRTGDTQYF.

In its sample, this clone was seen a few times. The read ends 3 residues shy of where the CDR3 ends; the end is completed using the germline J gene. The rearrangement links TRBV7-9 to TRBJ1-2, with a possible D match to TRBD1 (5 bases). With 5 bases removed from V and 4 bases from J, the gap between germline ends came to 11 bases. The CDR3 spans 13 residues. Germline values: CDR1 SEHNR, CDR2 FQNEAQ (reference sequence). CDR3 DNA, as far as it was read: TGTGCCAGCAGCCACAAGGGGCTCTATGGC. Its protein is CASSHKGLYG. The complete CDR3 protein is CASSHKGLYGYTF. Complete variable domain (other parts from reference TRBV7-9 and TRBJ1-2): DTGVSQNPRHKITKRGQNVTFRCDPISEHNRLYWYRQTLGQGPEFLTYFQNEAQLEKSRLLSDRFSAERPKGSFSTLEIQRTEQGDSAMYLCASSHKGLYGYTFGSGTRLTVV.

There are a few counts of this clone. The read stops 3 residues short of the end of the CDR3; the missing end is completed from the germline J gene. The J gene is TRBJ1-4, the V gene TRBV11-3; D is unresolved. Trimming stripped 1 base from V and 7 bases from J, with 4 bases between. The CDR3 covers 12 residues. Germline CDR1 SGHNT, CDR2 YENEEA. The CDR3 region is CASSLGSEKLFF. The sequenced CDR3 bases are TGTGCCAGCAGCTTAGGTAGTGAAAAA.

This clone was seen a few times. The sequence runs out 3 residues before the end of the CDR3; the remainder is reconstructed from the germline J gene. The rearrangement uses TRBV30 and TRBJ2-3, with D perhaps matching TRBD2 (5 bases). Trimming removed 1 base at V and 2 bases at J, with 13 bases between. CDR3 length equals 15 residues. Germline CDR1 is GTSNPN and CDR2 is SVGIG (reference sequence). Here the CDR3 reads CAWSGAGANTDTQYF. The sequenced part of the CDR3 DNA is TGTGCCTGGAGTGGGGCGGGTGCTAACACAGATACG.

There are a few counts of this clone. From the germline J gene comes the end of the CDR3, since the read stops 3 residues before it. The chain couples TRBV7-6 to TRBJ2-2; D uncertain. Trimming cost V 1 base and J 0 bases, with 9 bases left between them. CDR1 SGHVS and CDR2 FNYEAQ come from the germline V gene. This CDR3 has 16 amino acids. The DNA read from the CDR3 is TGTGCCAGCAGCTTAGGGTGGCAGGCGAACACCGGGGAG. Residues: CASSLGWQANTGE. The whole CDR3 protein reads CASSLGWQANTGELFF.

A few counts support this clone. The read gets to within 3 residues of the CDR3 end, and the germline J gene fills in the rest. The chain couples TRBV19 to TRBJ2-7, with 8 bases matching TRBD2. The junction had 4 bases not matched to a gene; V was cut back by 0 bases and J by 3 bases. Germline CDR1 and CDR2: LNHDA and SQIVND (reference sequence). The CDR3 sequence is 15 residues long. The sequenced CDR3 bases are TGTGCCAGTAGTATAGAGAGCGGGAGTTACTACGAG. Translation gives CASSIESGSYYE. In full, the CDR3 is CASSIESGSYYEQYF.

A note on this clone: Sequencing ends 3 residues short of the CDR3 end; the germline J gene provides the rest. The V and J genes are TRBV19 and TRBJ2-1; D not certain. This CDR3 is built from 17 residues. Germline V gene data show CDR1 as LNHDA and CDR2 as SQIVND (reference sequence). V was clipped by 2 bases and J by 0 bases, with 14 bases between them. CDR3 DNA (partial): TGTGCCAGTAGTATACTTGAATTCCAGGACTCCTACAATGAG. Protein sequence: CASSILEFQDSYNE. The complete CDR3 reads CASSILEFQDSYNEQFF.

Note on this clone: The missing CDR3 end, 3 residues past where the read stops, is filled in from the germline J gene. This chain connects TRBV5-6 to TRBJ1-1; possible D gene TRBD1, 6 bases. This CDR3 region has 12 residues. V was clipped by 4 bases and J by 7 bases, with 11 bases between them. CDR1 SGHDT and CDR2 YYEEEE come from the germline V gene. This CDR3 is CASSPKGVEAFF. The sequenced part of the CDR3 DNA is TGTGCCAGCAGCCCGAAGGGGGTTGAA.